The 17 T cell receptor beta chains reported below all come from one sample, sequenced in a study of blood T cell repertoires in COVID-19. Libraries were prepared by immunoSEQ multiplex PCR; TCRdb keeps only in-frame clonotypes and omits some of them. The data show approximately 330,000 clones, about 91% seen once. The sequenced sample was peripheral blood. The source of these receptors is a man aged 25 to 40 with COVID-19, enrolled during active disease.

The genes are TRBV6-5 and TRBJ2-1; 7 nucleotides agree with TRBD2. Germline V CDR1 and CDR2: MNHEY, SVGAGI. V lost 5 bases and J lost 6; bases outside the gene matches: 10. This CDR3 is built from 15 residues. The CDR3 reads CASSTAGRRINEQFF. The CDR3 bases are TGTGCCAGCAGTACCGCCGGGAGGAGGATCAATGAGCAGTTCTTC.

In its sample, this clone was seen many times. V usage is TRBV5-1 and J usage is TRBJ1-1, with TRBD1 as a possible D gene (6 bases). The CDR3 length is 15 residues. Deletions cut 0 bases from V and 1 base from J, with 10 bases between. Germline assignment: CDR1 SGHRS and CDR2 YFSETQ. The CDR3 nucleotides are TGCGCCAGCAGCTTGGGGCAGGGACAGAACACTGAAGCTTTCTTT. Amino acids: CASSLGQGQNTEAFF.

The genes are TRBV7-9 and TRBJ2-7; D might be TRBD1 (6 bases). There are 14 residues in the CDR3. Germline V gene data show CDR1 as SEHNR and CDR2 as FQNEAQ (reference sequence). V shed 1 base and J shed 3 bases, with 10 bases lying between them. CDR3 sequence reads: CASSLGQEYYEQYF. CDR3 DNA: TGTGCCAGCAGCTTAGGACAGGAGTACTACGAGCAGTACTTC. The full variable domain, with the rest looked up from reference TRBV7-9 and TRBJ2-7, is DTGVSQNPRHKITKRGQNVTFRCDPISEHNRLYWYRQTLGQGPEFLTYFQNEAQLEKSRLLSDRFSAERPKGSFSTLEIQRTEQGDSAMYLCASSLGQEYYEQYFGPGTRLTVT.

A single count supports this clone. The chain employs TRBV19 and TRBJ2-1, with 8 bases lining up with TRBD1. The CDR3 totals 13 residues. The germline gives CDR1 LNHDA, CDR2 SQIVND (reference sequence). J was trimmed by 8 bases and V by 5 bases; bases with no gene match: 5. DNA of the CDR3: TGTGCCAGTAGTCATTCGGACAGGGATGAGCAGTTCTTC. Protein product: CASSHSDRDEQFF.

A single count supports this clone. The chain has TRBV7-9 and TRBJ2-7; TRBD1 matches at 8 bases. The V gene's germline CDR1 is SEHNR and CDR2 FQNEAQ (reference sequence). V lost 0 bases, J lost 3 bases, and 1 base stayed unmatched. The CDR3 length is 14 residues. The DNA for the CDR3 is TGTGCCAGCAGCTTAGCACAGGGGGTCTACGAGCAGTACTTC. Protein: CASSLAQGVYEQYF.

The chain combines TRBV7-9 with TRBJ1-2; D might be TRBD1 (5 bases). CDR1 is SEHNR, CDR2 FQNEAQ, per germline (reference sequence). The germline V and J ends were trimmed by 1 base and 4 bases, with 13 bases remaining between them. The CDR3 runs 15 residues. CDR3 residues: CASSLEGLAVYGYTF. The CDR3 DNA follows: TGTGCCAGCAGCTTAGAGGGACTCGCAGTCTATGGCTACACCTTC.

This clone turned up a few times. This sequence joins TRBV4-3 and TRBJ2-2, with 7 bases lining up with TRBD1. This CDR3 spans 16 amino acids. V shed 1 base, J shed 4 bases, and the junction held 6 bases outside the gene matches. CDR1 is LGHNA, CDR2 YSLEER, per germline. DNA for the CDR3: TGCGCCAGCAGCCAAGGACAGGGTATCATCACCGGGGAGCTGTTTTTT. Protein product: CASSQGQGIITGELFF.

This rearrangement joins TRBV19 to TRBJ2-7; TRBD2 is a possible D gene (7 bases). The CDR3 covers 15 residues. Germline V CDR1 and CDR2: LNHDA, SQIVND (reference sequence). V was trimmed by 5 bases and J by 4 bases, leaving 18 bases between them. CDR3 nucleotides: TGTGCCAGTAGTCAACGAGGGGGGGGGAGTTACGAGCAGTACTTC. This sequence encodes CASSQRGGGSYEQYF.

This chain joins TRBV24-1 and TRBJ2-1; 10 bases are a match to TRBD1. V lost 7 bases, J lost 4 bases, and 0 bases stayed unmatched. The CDR3 is made up of 13 amino acids. The germline V gene encodes CDR1 KGHDR and CDR2 SFDVKD. CDR3 region: CATRDRGYNEQFF. DNA for the CDR3: TGTGCCACCAGGGACAGGGGGTACAATGAGCAGTTCTTC.

This rearrangement joins TRBV7-3 to TRBJ2-2; 7 bases fit TRBD1. This CDR3 is built from 16 residues. Germline trimming cut 6 bases from V and 6 bases from J; bases unmatched to any gene: 13. CDR1 and CDR2 from the germline V gene are SGHTA and FQGTGA. This CDR3 reads CASSRGEGAEPGELFF. The CDR3 region has the DNA TGTGCCAGCAGTCGGGGCGAGGGGGCAGAGCCCGGGGAGCTGTTTTTT.

This chain links TRBV7-2 with TRBJ1-2, with D perhaps matching TRBD1 (5 bases). Germline values: CDR1 SGHTA, CDR2 FQGNSA. V gave up 4 bases and J gave up 3 bases, with 9 bases separating them. This CDR3 spans 13 amino acids. CDR3 amino acids: CASSSQVYYGYTF. As DNA, the CDR3 is TGTGCCAGCAGCTCACAGGTCTACTATGGCTACACCTTC.

The rearrangement links TRBV4-2 to TRBJ2-1; maybe TRBD2 (5 bases). Trimming stripped 1 base from V and 7 bases from J, with 8 bases between. Germline loops: CDR1 LGHNA, CDR2 YNFKEQ. The CDR3 has 13 amino acids. Written as DNA, the CDR3 is TGTGCCAGCAGCCAAGTTCGGGGAAATGAGCAGTTCTTC. As protein: CASSQVRGNEQFF.

V usage is TRBV6-2 or TRBV6-3 and J usage is TRBJ1-3, with a possible D match to TRBD1 (5 bases). The germline CDR1 and CDR2 sequences are MNHEY and SVGEGT. There are 16 residues in the CDR3. Trimming took 0 bases from V and 4 from J, leaving 13 bases between them. CDR3 amino acids: CASSYSDRIFGNTIYF. CDR3 nucleotides: TGTGCCAGCAGTTACTCCGACAGAATCTTCGGAAACACCATATATTTT.

The gene calls are TRBV5-1 and TRBJ2-1; 9 nucleotides match TRBD2. The CDR3 consists of 16 residues. CDR1 is SGHRS, CDR2 YFSETQ, per germline. The trim removed 6 bases at V and 3 bases at J, leaving 10 bases unmatched. This CDR3 is CASTSERGVNYNEQFF. The CDR3 DNA follows: TGCGCCAGCACCTCAGAGCGGGGGGTGAACTACAATGAGCAGTTCTTC.

This clone has just one count. V gene TRBV19 combines with J gene TRBJ1-2; 8 positions match TRBD1. V lost 4 bases and J lost 6; bases outside the gene matches: 10. The germline CDR1 and CDR2 sequences are LNHDA and SQIVND (reference sequence). The CDR3 runs 15 residues. The CDR3: CASSTLQGASDGYTF. The CDR3 nucleotides read TGTGCCAGTAGTACCCTTCAGGGGGCGTCTGATGGCTACACCTTC.

This clone was detected once. The chain joins TRBV4-3 to TRBJ2-1; 9 nucleotides line up with TRBD2. This CDR3 contains 15 residues. Germline V gives CDR1 LGHNA, CDR2 YSLEER. With V trimmed by 0 bases and J by 7 bases, 4 bases remained unmatched. The CDR3 loop is CASSQDGTSNNEQFF. The CDR3, as DNA: TGCGCCAGCAGCCAAGATGGGACTAGCAATAATGAGCAGTTCTTC.

A few counts support this clone. The genes are TRBV4-3 and TRBJ2-1; 9 bases fit TRBD2. CDR3 length equals 15 residues. CDR1 and CDR2 (germline): LGHNA, YSLEER. The J segment lost 8 bases and the V segment lost 0 bases, leaving 5 bases of the junction unmatched. CDR3 coding DNA: TGCGCCAGCAGCCAAGACCGCGGGGGGGTCGATGAGCAGTTCTTC. Its protein product is CASSQDRGGVDEQFF.